These T cell receptor beta chains were read from a single sample in a study of shared clonotypes between healthy human individuals. Produced via immunoSEQ multiplex PCR; TCRdb's table is partial and in-frame only. In the table there are over a million clones, roughly 96% of which are singletons. Sample: naive CD4+ T cells sorted from blood. All receptors come from a man aged 30 to 39 in good health. Each CDR3 is given with its conserved first and last residue. The D gene is left open where the match is weak. Clone size, where shown, is once, few, many, or a class for clones that have expanded.

v_call: TRBV10-3
j_call: TRBJ1-2
d_call: NA
clone_size: NA
cdr3_aa: CAISPYGQGLDSFWDPTMGYTF
cdr3_nt: TGTGCCATCAGTCCCTATGGGCAGGGTCTTGACTCCTTCTGGGATCCGACAATGGGCTACACCTTC

v_call: TRBV9
j_call: TRBJ2-7
d_call: NA
clone_size: NA
cdr3_aa: CASSVGTLNSYEQYF
cdr3_nt: TGTGCCAGCAGCGTAGGGACATTGAACTCCTACGAGCAGTACTTC

v_call: TRBV30
j_call: TRBJ1-2
d_call: NA
clone_size: NA
cdr3_aa: CAWSERGNYGYTF
cdr3_nt: TGTGCCTGGAGTGAGCGGGGGAACTATGGCTACACCTTC

v_call: TRBV7-9
j_call: TRBJ2-7
d_call: NA
clone_size: NA
cdr3_aa: CASSWAAGYSYEQYF
cdr3_nt: TGTGCCAGCAGCTGGGCGGCAGGATACTCCTACGAGCAGTACTTC

v_call: TRBV5-1
j_call: TRBJ2-5
d_call: NA
clone_size: NA
cdr3_aa: CASSLGDSQETQYF
cdr3_nt: TGCGCCAGCAGCTTAGGTGACAGCCAAGAGACCCAGTACTTC

v_call: TRBV5-1
j_call: TRBJ2-7
d_call: NA
clone_size: NA
cdr3_aa: CASSPAPGEDYEQYF
cdr3_nt: TGCGCCAGCAGCCCTGCACCAGGTGAAGACTACGAGCAGTACTTC

v_call: TRBV14
j_call: TRBJ2-1
d_call: NA
clone_size: NA
cdr3_aa: CASSQVRGAANEQFF
cdr3_nt: TGTGCCAGCAGCCAAGTTAGGGGGGCCGCAAATGAGCAGTTCTTC

v_call: TRBV5-1
j_call: TRBJ2-3
d_call: TRBD2
clone_size: NA
cdr3_aa: CASSLSLAGGLFTDTQYF
cdr3_nt: TGCGCCAGCAGCTTGTCGCTAGCGGGAGGTCTATTCACAGATACGCAGTATTTT

v_call: TRBV5-6
j_call: TRBJ2-1
d_call: NA
clone_size: NA
cdr3_aa: CASSFRGLAYNEQFF
cdr3_nt: TGTGCCAGCAGCTTCAGAGGGCTAGCCTACAATGAGCAGTTCTTC

v_call: TRBV13
j_call: TRBJ2-1
d_call: NA
clone_size: once
cdr3_aa: CASSSDFNEQFF
cdr3_nt: TGTGCCAGCAGCTCGGACTTTAATGAGCAGTTCTTC

v_call: TRBV2
j_call: TRBJ1-1
d_call: NA
clone_size: NA
cdr3_aa: CASSEAMYAFF
cdr3_nt: TGTGCCAGCAGTGAAGCTATGTACGCTTTCTTT

v_call: TRBV10-1
j_call: TRBJ1-2
d_call: NA
clone_size: once
cdr3_aa: CASSEERSGTGYTF
cdr3_nt: TGCGCCAGCAGTGAGGAGAGATCTGGTACTGGCTACACCTTC

v_call: TRBV20-1
j_call: TRBJ2-3
d_call: NA
clone_size: NA
cdr3_aa: CTAPIGDTQYF
cdr3_nt: TGCACCGCCCCGATTGGTGATACGCAGTATTTT

v_call: TRBV25-1
j_call: TRBJ2-3
d_call: TRBD1
clone_size: NA
cdr3_aa: CASSESQGLSTDTQYF
cdr3_nt: TGTGCCAGCAGTGAATCACAGGGGCTATCCACAGATACGCAGTATTTT

v_call: TRBV18
j_call: TRBJ2-6
d_call: TRBD1
clone_size: once
cdr3_aa: CASSPWGQGSSGANVLTF
cdr3_nt: TGTGCCAGCTCACCCTGGGGACAGGGGAGCTCTGGGGCCAACGTCCTGACTTTC

v_call: TRBV5-4
j_call: TRBJ1-6
d_call: NA
clone_size: NA
cdr3_aa: CASSLGLAGVSLHF
cdr3_nt: TGTGCCAGCAGCTTGGGACTTGCCGGGGTATCCCTCCACTTT

v_call: TRBV6-5
j_call: TRBJ1-4
d_call: NA
clone_size: NA
cdr3_aa: CASSYGGGTNEKLFF
cdr3_nt: TGTGCCAGCAGTTATGGGGGCGGCACTAATGAAAAACTGTTTTTT

v_call: TRBV4-3
j_call: TRBJ2-2
d_call: TRBD1
clone_size: once
cdr3_aa: CASSQAQGISANTGELFF
cdr3_nt: TGCGCCAGCAGCCAAGCACAGGGGATTAGCGCGAACACCGGGGAGCTGTTTTTT

v_call: TRBV30
j_call: TRBJ2-1
d_call: NA
clone_size: NA
cdr3_aa: CAWRTRPRGSYNEQFF
cdr3_nt: TGTGCCTGGAGGACCCGACCCCGGGGCTCCTACAATGAGCAGTTCTTC

v_call: TRBV29-1
j_call: TRBJ2-7
d_call: NA
clone_size: NA
cdr3_aa: CSVVSPNLGEGDEQYF
cdr3_nt: TGCAGCGTTGTTTCCCCCAATTTGGGGGAGGGGGACGAGCAGTACTTC

v_call: TRBV10-3
j_call: TRBJ2-5
d_call: NA
clone_size: once
cdr3_aa: CAISVGGLGETQYF
cdr3_nt: TGTGCCATCAGTGTTGGGGGGCTAGGGGAGACCCAGTACTTC

v_call: TRBV10-3
j_call: TRBJ1-1
d_call: NA
clone_size: NA
cdr3_aa: CAISDPTGFVAEAFF
cdr3_nt: TGTGCCATCAGTGACCCTACAGGGTTCGTGGCGGAAGCTTTCTTT

v_call: TRBV13
j_call: TRBJ1-5
d_call: NA
clone_size: once
cdr3_aa: CASSFNREGQPQHF
cdr3_nt: TGTGCCAGCAGCTTTAACAGGGAAGGTCAGCCCCAGCATTTT

v_call: TRBV15
j_call: TRBJ2-2
d_call: TRBD1
clone_size: once
cdr3_aa: CATSKERQGSFGELFF
cdr3_nt: TGTGCCACCAGCAAAGAGAGACAGGGATCCTTCGGGGAGCTGTTTTTT

v_call: TRBV28
j_call: TRBJ2-7
d_call: NA
clone_size: NA
cdr3_aa: CASSFGAGKDEQYF
cdr3_nt: TGTGCCAGCAGTTTCGGGGCGGGGAAGGACGAGCAGTACTTC

v_call: TRBV7-6
j_call: TRBJ1-5
d_call: NA
clone_size: NA
cdr3_aa: CASSFGGNQPQHF
cdr3_nt: TGTGCCAGCAGCTTCGGGGGGAATCAGCCCCAGCATTTT

v_call: TRBV6-5
j_call: TRBJ1-5
d_call: NA
clone_size: NA
cdr3_aa: CASSPRGGFQPQHF
cdr3_nt: TGTGCCAGCAGTCCGCGCGGGGGATTTCAGCCCCAGCATTTT

v_call: TRBV2
j_call: TRBJ2-1
d_call: NA
clone_size: once
cdr3_aa: CASAWQQTYNEQFF
cdr3_nt: TGTGCCAGTGCATGGCAGCAGACCTACAATGAGCAGTTCTTC

v_call: TRBV27
j_call: TRBJ1-5
d_call: NA
clone_size: NA
cdr3_aa: CAKTPSTVNQPQHF
cdr3_nt: TGTGCCAAGACCCCCTCGACAGTCAATCAGCCCCAGCATTTT

v_call: TRBV7-8
j_call: TRBJ1-5
d_call: TRBD1
clone_size: NA
cdr3_aa: CASSLSRGLGNQPQHF
cdr3_nt: TGTGCCAGCAGCTTATCCAGGGGGTTGGGGAATCAGCCCCAGCATTTT

v_call: TRBV10-3
j_call: TRBJ1-1
d_call: TRBD1
clone_size: NA
cdr3_aa: CAISGDRGQAFF
cdr3_nt: TGTGCCATCAGTGGGGACAGGGGGCAAGCTTTCTTT

v_call: TRBV18
j_call: TRBJ2-1
d_call: NA
clone_size: NA
cdr3_aa: CASSRSNGGSFF
cdr3_nt: TGTGCCAGCTCACGATCAAACGGGGGTTCGTTCTTC

v_call: TRBV28
j_call: TRBJ2-3
d_call: NA
clone_size: NA
cdr3_aa: CASSLMGGLADTQYF
cdr3_nt: TGTGCCAGCAGTTTAATGGGTGGGCTCGCAGATACGCAGTATTTT

v_call: TRBV15
j_call: TRBJ2-7
d_call: NA
clone_size: NA
cdr3_aa: CATSRGSLDRDEQYF
cdr3_nt: TGTGCCACCAGCAGAGGAAGTCTAGATCGTGACGAGCAGTACTTC

v_call: TRBV28
j_call: TRBJ1-1
d_call: NA
clone_size: NA
cdr3_aa: CASSFGRGTEAFF
cdr3_nt: TGTGCCAGCAGTTTTGGACGTGGCACTGAAGCTTTCTTT

v_call: TRBV20-1
j_call: TRBJ2-3
d_call: NA
clone_size: NA
cdr3_aa: CSLGDTQYF
cdr3_nt: TGCAGTCTAGGGGATACGCAGTATTTT

v_call: TRBV7-3
j_call: TRBJ2-1
d_call: NA
clone_size: NA
cdr3_aa: CASSLGGGIHNEQFF
cdr3_nt: TGTGCCAGCAGCTTGGGAGGGGGCATCCACAATGAGCAGTTCTTC

v_call: TRBV7-7
j_call: TRBJ2-1
d_call: TRBD2
clone_size: NA
cdr3_aa: CASSLRLAGYNEQFF
cdr3_nt: TGTGCTAGCAGCCTCAGACTAGCTGGCTACAATGAGCAGTTCTTC

v_call: TRBV18
j_call: TRBJ2-7
d_call: NA
clone_size: NA
cdr3_aa: CASSPTTADYEQYF
cdr3_nt: TGTGCCAGCTCACCGACGACTGCGGACTACGAGCAGTACTTC

v_call: TRBV28
j_call: TRBJ2-5
d_call: NA
clone_size: NA
cdr3_aa: CASSSAFRTQETQYF
cdr3_nt: TGTGCCAGCAGTAGTGCCTTCCGGACCCAAGAGACCCAGTACTTC

v_call: TRBV6-1
j_call: TRBJ2-7
d_call: TRBD1
clone_size: NA
cdr3_aa: CASSERTGSTYEQYF
cdr3_nt: TGTGCCAGCAGTGAACGGACAGGGTCAACCTACGAGCAGTACTTC

v_call: TRBV5-1
j_call: TRBJ2-5
d_call: NA
clone_size: NA
cdr3_aa: CASSLGAGPGGETQYF
cdr3_nt: TGCGCCAGCAGCTTGGGTGCCGGTCCTGGGGGAGAGACCCAGTACTTC

v_call: TRBV29-1
j_call: TRBJ1-1
d_call: TRBD1
clone_size: NA
cdr3_aa: CSALGQKNTEAFF
cdr3_nt: TGCAGCGCGCTGGGACAGAAGAACACTGAAGCTTTCTTT